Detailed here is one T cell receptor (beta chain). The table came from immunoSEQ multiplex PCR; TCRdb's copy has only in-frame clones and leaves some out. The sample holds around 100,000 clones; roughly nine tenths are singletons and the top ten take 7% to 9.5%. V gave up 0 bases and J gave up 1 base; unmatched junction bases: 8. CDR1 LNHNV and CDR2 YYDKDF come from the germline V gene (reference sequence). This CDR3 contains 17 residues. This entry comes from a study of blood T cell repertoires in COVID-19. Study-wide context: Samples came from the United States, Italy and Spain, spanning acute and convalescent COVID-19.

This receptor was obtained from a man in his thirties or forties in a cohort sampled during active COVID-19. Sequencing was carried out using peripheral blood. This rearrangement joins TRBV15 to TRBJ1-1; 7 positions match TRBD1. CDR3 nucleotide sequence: TGTGCCACCAGCAGAGATAGACGCAGGGGGGAGAACACTGAAGCTTTCTTT. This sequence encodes CATSRDRRRGENTEAFF.